This TCR beta chain was captured by sequencing in a study of blood T cell repertoires in COVID-19 (dated by TCRdb to the early 2020s). Broadly, across the study: Collaborator samples came from the United States, Italy and Spain and covered acute and convalescent phases of COVID-19. HLA class I and class II types, where available, came from metadata supplied by the sample provider rather than from assay-based typing. The sample metadata nearly always contained a de-identified subject ID, COVID-19 status, age in years and sex. The prospective study material was composed of cDNA or gDNA derived from T cells, B-cell-depleted T cells, or PBMCs. The dataset comprised deeply sampled blood TCRbeta repertoires from subjects exposed to, actively infected with, or recovered from COVID-19. A freely available public database, intended as a resource for researchers studying the immune response to SARS-CoV-2, is where the repertoires were released. Samples were obtained from the ongoing ImmuneRACE study (first 160 participants) and from about 1,300 subjects provided by 6 global collaborators.

Broader findings and caveats from the paper: The amount of clinical and demographic metadata varied by source and participant and was provided uncurated.

TCRbeta CDR3 regions were amplified from genomic DNA by means of the immunoSEQ Assay, a bias-controlled multiplex PCR. For the original study's pipeline: The number of nucleated cells in each sample was estimated from the amplification of reference gene primers within the assay. To quantify the absolute abundance of each unique TCRbeta CDR3 rearrangement, sequence reads were collapsed and filtered. For each sample, productive Simpson clonality was calculated as the square root of Simpson's diversity index across productive rearrangements. TCRdb re-hosts the immuneACCESS table, in-frame sequences only. Its copies lack some clones; in the studies checked, an unresolved V gene accounts for under half of them, and the cause for the rest is not known. V, J and clone size were drawn from that table, and D and trimming were deduced from the DNA. This sample is represented by 250,000 or so clones; about nine tenths of them were singletons. Approximately 1.6% of the sample comes from the top ten.

Notes on this clone: Its antigen specificity is not known. No quality values exist for individual bases; no much larger clone is one base distant.

The CDR3 runs 11 amino acids, cysteine and phenylalanine included. Only the CDR3 DNA is retained, 33 bases long and in frame from the first base. The junction carries 7 bases between V and J, which are trimmed by 3 bases and 8 bases respectively. Participants in the prospective study were enrolled through a virtual design, were aged about 18 to 89 years, and lived in 24 United States geographic areas. In the prospective study, cohorts were assigned on the basis of participant-reported clinical history obtained from a screening survey and a study questionnaire. ImmuneRACE Cohort 3 recovered participants were defined by two consecutive negative NP/OP PCR tests, healthcare professional clearance, or symptom resolution. Mobile phlebotomists in the prospective study collected whole blood, serum and a nasopharyngeal or oropharyngeal swab from every participant. Additional blood draws and questionnaires over an approximately 2-month period could optionally be provided by prospective study participants. Before DNA extraction, blood samples from the prospective study were shipped at room temperature or frozen.

The chain joins TRBV12-3 or TRBV12-4 to TRBJ1-1, with an unclear D gene assignment. The TCR was taken from a middle-aged man who had recovered from COVID-19. Sample: PBMCs or T cells enriched from blood (not recorded which). CDR3 reads: CASSFRREAFF. In nucleotides, the sequence is TGTGCCAGCAGTTTTAGGCGGGAAGCTTTCTTT.